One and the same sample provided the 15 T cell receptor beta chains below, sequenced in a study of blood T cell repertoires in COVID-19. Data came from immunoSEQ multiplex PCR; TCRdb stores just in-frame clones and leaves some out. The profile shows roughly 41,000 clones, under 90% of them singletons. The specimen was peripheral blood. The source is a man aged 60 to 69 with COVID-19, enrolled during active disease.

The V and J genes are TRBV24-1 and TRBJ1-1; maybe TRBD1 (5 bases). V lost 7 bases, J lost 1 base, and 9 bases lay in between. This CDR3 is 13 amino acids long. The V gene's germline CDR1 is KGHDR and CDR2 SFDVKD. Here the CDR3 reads CATSGGGNTEAFF. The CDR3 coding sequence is TGTGCCACCAGCGGGGGGGGGAACACTGAAGCTTTCTTT.

The chain's CDR3 is CASSREGGRTTNSPLHF. The CDR3 nucleotides are TGTGCCAGCAGTCGGGAGGGCGGGAGGACGACTAATTCACCCCTCCACTTT. The chain has TRBV6-6 and TRBJ1-6, with D uncertain. Trimming stripped 5 bases from V and 6 bases from J, with 20 bases between. Germline V gene sequence: CDR1 MNHNY, CDR2 SVGAGI (reference sequence). The CDR3 extends over 17 amino acids.

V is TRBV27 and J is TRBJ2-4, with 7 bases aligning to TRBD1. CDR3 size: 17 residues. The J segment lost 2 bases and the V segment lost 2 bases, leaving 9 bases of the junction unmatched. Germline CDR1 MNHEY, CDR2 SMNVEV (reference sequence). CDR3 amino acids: CASSLRQGQRTKNIQYF. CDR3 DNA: TGTGCCAGCAGTTTACGACAGGGACAAAGGACCAAAAACATTCAGTACTTC.

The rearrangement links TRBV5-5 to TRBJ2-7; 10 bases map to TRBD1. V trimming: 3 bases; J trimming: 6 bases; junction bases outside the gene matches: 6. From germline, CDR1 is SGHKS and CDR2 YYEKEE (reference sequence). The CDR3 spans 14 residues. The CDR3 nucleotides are TGTGCCAGCAGCTGGGGACAGGGGTTTGGCGAGCAGTACTTC. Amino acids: CASSWGQGFGEQYF.

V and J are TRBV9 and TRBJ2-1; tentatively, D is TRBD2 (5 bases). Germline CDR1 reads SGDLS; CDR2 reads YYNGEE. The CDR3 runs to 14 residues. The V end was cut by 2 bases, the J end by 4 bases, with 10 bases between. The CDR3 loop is CASSVRTFYNEQFF. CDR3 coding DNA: TGTGCCAGCAGCGTCAGGACTTTTTACAATGAGCAGTTCTTC.

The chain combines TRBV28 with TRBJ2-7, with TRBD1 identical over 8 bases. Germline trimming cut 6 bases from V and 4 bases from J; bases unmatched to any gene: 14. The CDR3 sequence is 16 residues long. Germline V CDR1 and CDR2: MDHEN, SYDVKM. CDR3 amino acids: CASRPQGADSLYEQYF. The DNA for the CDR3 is TGTGCCAGCAGACCCCAGGGGGCGGATAGTCTGTACGAGCAGTACTTC.

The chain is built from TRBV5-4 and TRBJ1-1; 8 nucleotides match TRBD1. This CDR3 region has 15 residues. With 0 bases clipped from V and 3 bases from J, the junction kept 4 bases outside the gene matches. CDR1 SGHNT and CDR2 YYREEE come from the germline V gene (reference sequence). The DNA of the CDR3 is TGTGCCAGCAGCTTGGGACAGGGGCTTTACACTGAAGCTTTCTTT. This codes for CASSLGQGLYTEAFF.

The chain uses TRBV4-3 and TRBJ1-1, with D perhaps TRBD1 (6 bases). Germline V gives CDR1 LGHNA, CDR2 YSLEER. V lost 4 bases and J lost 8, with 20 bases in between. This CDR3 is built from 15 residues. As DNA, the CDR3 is TGCGCCAGCAGCCTCATACTCGGGGGGGCGGGCGAAGCTTTCTTT. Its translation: CASSLILGGAGEAFF.

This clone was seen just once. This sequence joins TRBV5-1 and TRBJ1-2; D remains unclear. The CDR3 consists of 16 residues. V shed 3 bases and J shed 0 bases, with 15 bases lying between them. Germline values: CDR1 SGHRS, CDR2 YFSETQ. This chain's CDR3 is CASSWTGGRSNYGYTF. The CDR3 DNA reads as TGCGCCAGCAGCTGGACCGGTGGGAGGTCTAACTATGGCTACACCTTC.

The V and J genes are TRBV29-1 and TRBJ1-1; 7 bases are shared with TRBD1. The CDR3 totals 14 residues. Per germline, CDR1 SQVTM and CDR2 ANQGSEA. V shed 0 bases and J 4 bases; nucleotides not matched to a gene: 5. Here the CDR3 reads CSVEDQGGSTEAFF. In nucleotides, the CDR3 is TGCAGCGTTGAAGATCAGGGGGGATCCACTGAAGCTTTCTTT.

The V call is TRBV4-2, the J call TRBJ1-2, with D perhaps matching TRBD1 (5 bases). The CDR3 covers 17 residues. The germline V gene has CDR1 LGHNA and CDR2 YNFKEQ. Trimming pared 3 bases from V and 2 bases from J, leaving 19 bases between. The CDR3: CASSHTWRKEGNYGYTF. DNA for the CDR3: TGTGCCAGCAGCCATACTTGGCGTAAGGAGGGGAACTATGGCTACACCTTC.

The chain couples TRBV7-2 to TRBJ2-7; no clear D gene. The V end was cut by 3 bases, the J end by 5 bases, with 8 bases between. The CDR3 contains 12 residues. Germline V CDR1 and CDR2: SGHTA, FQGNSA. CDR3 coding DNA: TGTGCCAGCAGCTTTTTGGGCCACGAGCAGTACTTC. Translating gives CASSFLGHEQYF.

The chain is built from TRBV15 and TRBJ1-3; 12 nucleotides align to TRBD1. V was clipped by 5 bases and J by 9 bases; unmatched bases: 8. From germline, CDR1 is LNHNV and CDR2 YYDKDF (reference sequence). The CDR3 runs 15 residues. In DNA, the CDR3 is TGTGCCACCAGCGGACCCGGGACAGGGGGCATCACCATATATTTT. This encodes CATSGPGTGGITIYF.

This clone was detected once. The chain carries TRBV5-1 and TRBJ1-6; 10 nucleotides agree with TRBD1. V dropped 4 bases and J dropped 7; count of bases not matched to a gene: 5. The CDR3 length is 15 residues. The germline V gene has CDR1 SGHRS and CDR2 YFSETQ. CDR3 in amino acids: CASSMLGQGNSPLHF. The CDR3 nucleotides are TGCGCCAGCAGCATGTTGGGACAGGGGAATTCACCCCTCCACTTT.

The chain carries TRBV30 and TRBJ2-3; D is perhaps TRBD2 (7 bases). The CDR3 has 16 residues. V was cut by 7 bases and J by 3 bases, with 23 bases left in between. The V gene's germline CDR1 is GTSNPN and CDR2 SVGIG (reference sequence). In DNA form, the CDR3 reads TGTGCCTATACGAAGGGGGAGGGGGTCTGGACAGATACGCAGTATTTT. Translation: CAYTKGEGVWTDTQYF.